This TCR beta chain was sequenced in a study of siplizumab effects on memory and regulatory T cells. To note about this clone: Its specificity is unknown.

Libraries were prepared by immunoSEQ multiplex PCR; TCRdb keeps only in-frame clonotypes and omits some of them. The sample yields around 87,000 clones, 90% seen once. Overall study results and limits: Unstimulated subsets accounted for the mapping of only a minor share of the clones that were alloreactive. Alloreactive sequences traceable to unstimulated CD4+ memory cells were significantly reduced by siplizumab. Proliferating CD4+ or CD8+ clones, roughly 75-95% of them, lacked an assignable naive or memory phenotype.

CDR3 size: 14 residues. V shed 0 bases and J shed 0 bases, with 7 bases lying between them. Germline V gene sequence: CDR1 SGHRS, CDR2 YFSETQ. Sequenced sample: CD4+ T cells sorted from blood. This sequence was found in a human donor in good health. The V gene is TRBV5-1, the J gene TRBJ2-7; D gene unclear. DNA of the CDR3: TGCGCCAGCAGCTTGGCCAAGAGCTCCTACGAGCAGTACTTC. This encodes CASSLAKSSYEQYF.